The TCR beta chain described here comes from a study of blood T cell repertoires in COVID-19. After removal of 0 bases from V and 2 bases from J, the junction contained 4 bases not matched to a gene. CDR1 and CDR2 from the germline V gene are SGHAT and FQNNGV. There are 17 residues in the CDR3. Only in-frame clones appear in the TCRdb table, and some are missing; sequencing was by immunoSEQ multiplex PCR. The data contain 85,000 to 130,000 clones, roughly two thirds of them seen just once; the ten biggest clones take up about 1%. The sequence derives from a human donor with acute or convalescent COVID-19. The donor label of this sample is uncertain. The chain joins TRBV11-2 to TRBJ2-6, with 7 bases that match TRBD1. Sequencing was performed on peripheral blood. CDR3 nucleotides: TGTGCCAGCAGCTTAGATTCCAGGGGGACTGGGGCCAACGTCCTGACTTTC. This gives the protein CASSLDSRGTGANVLTF.